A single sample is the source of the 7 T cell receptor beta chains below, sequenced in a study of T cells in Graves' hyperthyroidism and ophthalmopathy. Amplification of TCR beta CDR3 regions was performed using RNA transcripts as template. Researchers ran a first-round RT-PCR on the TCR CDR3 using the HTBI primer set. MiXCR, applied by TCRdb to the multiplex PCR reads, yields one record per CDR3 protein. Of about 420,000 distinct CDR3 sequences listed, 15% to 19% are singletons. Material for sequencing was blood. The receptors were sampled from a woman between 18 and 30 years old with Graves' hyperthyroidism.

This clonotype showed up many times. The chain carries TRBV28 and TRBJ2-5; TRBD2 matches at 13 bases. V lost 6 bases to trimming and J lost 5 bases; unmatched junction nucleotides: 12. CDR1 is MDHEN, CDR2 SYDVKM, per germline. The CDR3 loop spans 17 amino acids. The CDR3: CASSSLTSGGVWETQYF. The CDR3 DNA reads TGTGCCAGCAGCTCCCTCACTAGCGGGGGGGTTTGGGAGACCCAGTACTTC.

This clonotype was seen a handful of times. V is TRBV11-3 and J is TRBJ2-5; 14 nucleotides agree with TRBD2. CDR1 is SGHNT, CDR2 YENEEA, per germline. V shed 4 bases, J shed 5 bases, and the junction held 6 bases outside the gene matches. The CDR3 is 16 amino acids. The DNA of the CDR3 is TGTGCCAGCAGCTCGGGACTAGCGGGAGTTAGGGAGACCCAGTACTTC. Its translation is CASSSGLAGVRETQYF.

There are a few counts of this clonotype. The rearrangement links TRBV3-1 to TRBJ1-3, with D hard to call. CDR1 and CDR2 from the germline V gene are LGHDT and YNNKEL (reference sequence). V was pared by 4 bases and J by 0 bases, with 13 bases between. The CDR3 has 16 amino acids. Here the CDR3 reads CASSPDRGISGNTIYF. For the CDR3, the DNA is TGTGCCAGCAGCCCCGATCGCGGCATCTCTGGAAACACCATATATTTT.

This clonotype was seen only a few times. CDR3 protein: CASTPGGSGSRQYF. CDR3 coding DNA: TGTGCCAGCACCCCTGGGGGTAGCGGGAGTCGACAGTACTTC. The chain joins TRBV7-2 to TRBJ2-7, with 9 bases that match TRBD2. From germline, CDR1 is SGHTA and CDR2 FQGNSA. V dropped 7 bases and J dropped 10; count of bases not matched to a gene: 14. The CDR3 sequence is 14 residues long.

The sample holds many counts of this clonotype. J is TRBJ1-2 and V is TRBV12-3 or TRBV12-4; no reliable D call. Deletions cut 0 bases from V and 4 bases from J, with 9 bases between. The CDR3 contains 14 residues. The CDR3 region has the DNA TGTGCCAGCAGTTTAGCACCGGTTACCTATGGCTACACCTTC. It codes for CASSLAPVTYGYTF.

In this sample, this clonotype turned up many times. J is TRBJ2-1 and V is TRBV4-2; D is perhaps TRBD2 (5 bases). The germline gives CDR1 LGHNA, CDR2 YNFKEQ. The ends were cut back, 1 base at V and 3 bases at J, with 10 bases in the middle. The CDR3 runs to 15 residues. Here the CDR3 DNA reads TGTGCCAGCAGCCAAGGGCTAGCAAACTACAATGAGCAGTTCTTC. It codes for CASSQGLANYNEQFF.

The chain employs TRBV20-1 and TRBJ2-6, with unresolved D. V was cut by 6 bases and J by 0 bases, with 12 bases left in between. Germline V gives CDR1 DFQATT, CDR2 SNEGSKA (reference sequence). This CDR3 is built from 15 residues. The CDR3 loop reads CSAPGWSSGANVLTF. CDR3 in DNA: TGCAGTGCGCCCGGTTGGAGCTCTGGGGCCAACGTCCTGACTTTC.